This T cell receptor (beta chain) comes out of a study of CD8 T cells in Susac syndrome. The CDR3 contains 15 residues. The germline V gene has CDR1 LNHDA and CDR2 SQIVND (reference sequence). V lost 5 bases and J 0 bases, leaving 12 bases between the germline ends. RNA amounts of about 0.5 to 1 ug underwent reverse transcription with random hexamers. TCRdb re-called the immunoSEQ multiplex PCR reads through MiXCR, storing one row per CDR3 protein. In the table there are approximately 230,000 distinct CDR3 sequences, around 95% of which are singletons. The receptor was isolated from a human donor with multiple sclerosis. The chain recombines TRBV19 with TRBJ2-3; the D is unclear. Source material: CD4+ T cells from PBMCs. The chain's CDR3 is CASSPVVPSTDTQYF. The CDR3 DNA reads as TGTGCCAGTAGTCCGGTGGTACCCAGCACAGATACGCAGTATTTT.